Sequencing of this T cell receptor (beta chain) was carried out in a study of post-analysis software for immune sequencing data (dated by TCRdb to about 2015). As for the study more broadly: The recorded disease courses included relapsing-remitting, secondary progressive and progressive-relapsing multiple sclerosis, and some patients had no subtype annotation. The multiple sclerosis patient repertoires were compared with about a dozen previously published healthy control repertoires from donors aged roughly 6 to 27 years. A subset of samples was prepared in parallel using single-end sample barcoding, then pooled and co-amplified after Illumina adapter ligation. What the work shows at the level of the full study, not this receptor alone: The multiple sclerosis patient group was slightly younger than the control group. Significantly higher frequencies in patients than in controls were found for about five TRBV segments, including TRBV5-6, TRBV5-1 and TRBV20-1. Direct clustering with F measure showed strong co-clustering of samples prepared in the same batch, prompting a batch-effect correction. Compared with controls, multiple sclerosis patients had significantly lower normalized Chao1 diversity, a finding suggesting substantial peripheral T-cell clonal expansion.

To demonstrate the VDJtools post-analysis software, TCR beta repertoires were profiled from the peripheral blood of about 14 young patients with multiple sclerosis. The multiple sclerosis patients were children and adolescents between roughly 6 and 16 years of age. This clonotype turned up a few times. Which antigen it targets is not known. No clone much larger than this one lies a single base away; base qualities are absent. Receptor libraries were prepared by PCR. For sequencing, an Illumina HiSeq 2500 was employed. To reduce PCR and sequencing biases, unique molecular identifiers were built into the TCR beta cDNA libraries. Per 1 to 10 million input T cells, approximately 500,000 cDNA molecules were obtained, such that each molecule approximated one T cell. The same protocol used for the earlier healthy control dataset was applied to prepare and sequence the patient libraries. Samples belonging to the same batch were prepared together, multiplexed and sequenced on a shared HiSeq lane. The authors' analysis ran thus. Raw barcoded reads were processed with MIGEC, discarding single-read molecular identifier groups before consensus assembly and CDR3 extraction. Clonotype tables were post-analysed with VDJtools, normalizing diversity by down-sampling all datasets to the smallest sample size. In repertoire overlap clustering, CDR3 amino acid sequences, but not nucleotide sequences, were matched to correct batch-related cross-sample contamination. The raw public reads went through TCRdb reprocessing: fastp at Q25, MiXCR clone calling, in-frame beta chains kept. Each CDR3 protein appears once, grouped with its most common genes and DNA. TCRdb's processing, not the authors', yielded these V and J calls. The sample records hundreds of thousands of distinct CDR3 sequences, just over 35% of which are singletons. The ten largest clones capture under 5.5% of the sample.

The CDR3 goes from the cysteine to the phenylalanine over 17 residues. Left in the record is the CDR3 DNA by itself, 51 bases read in frame from the first base. The germline V gene sets CDR1 to LGHNA and CDR2 to YNFKEQ. From V the trimming removes 3 bases and from J it removes 5 bases, while the gene matches leave 9 bases of the junction unaccounted for. The rearrangement joined TRBV4-2 to TRBJ2-1, with 11 junctional bases fitting TRBD2. The sample comprised blood. The TCR was taken from a girl aged 10-17 years with multiple sclerosis. The CDR3 has the sequence CASSHPSVGLADNEQFF. The DNA sequence reads TGTGCCAGCAGCCACCCCAGCGTGGGACTAGCGGACAATGAGCAGTTCTTC.